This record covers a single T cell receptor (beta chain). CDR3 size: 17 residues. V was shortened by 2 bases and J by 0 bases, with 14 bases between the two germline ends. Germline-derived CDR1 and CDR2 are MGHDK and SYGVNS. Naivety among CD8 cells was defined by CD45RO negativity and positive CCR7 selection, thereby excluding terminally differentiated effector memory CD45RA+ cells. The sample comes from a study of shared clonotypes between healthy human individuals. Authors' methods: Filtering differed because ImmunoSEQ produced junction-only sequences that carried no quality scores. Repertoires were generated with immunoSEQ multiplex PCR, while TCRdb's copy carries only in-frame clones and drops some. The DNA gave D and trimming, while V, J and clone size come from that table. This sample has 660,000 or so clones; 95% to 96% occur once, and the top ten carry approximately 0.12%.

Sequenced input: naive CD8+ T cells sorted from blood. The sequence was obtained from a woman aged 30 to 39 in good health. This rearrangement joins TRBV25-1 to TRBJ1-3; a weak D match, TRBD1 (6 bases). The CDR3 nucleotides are TGTGCCAGCAGTGAAGGAGGGGGGTCGGCCTCTGGAAACACCATATATTTT. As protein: CASSEGGGSASGNTIYF.